This T cell receptor beta chain was identified during a study of molecular identifiers for immune sequencing clone quantification (dated by TCRdb to 2016 to 2019). For the wider study: For a replicate experiment, RNA from around 20,000 or 100,000 naive CD8 T cells was divided into five aliquots, of which four were sequenced. CD8 T cells were used in a methods study to benchmark molecular-identifier clustering-based TCR repertoire sequencing (MIDCIRS) and TCR RNA copy counting.

The library came from PCR. TCRdb names NextSeq 500 as the instrument used. Bulk TCR libraries were made following a previously described method, with the TCR primers given in Table S5. Purification of total RNA was performed with the Qiagen AllPrep DNA/RNA kit. Before any analysis, reads coming from multiple sequencing runs of the same library were combined into one pool. On the authors' methods: Reads were retained only if an exact TCR constant sequence was present, and the retained reads were trimmed to 150 nt and grouped according to their 12-nt molecular barcodes. Reads inside each barcode group were sub-clustered using a 15% Levenshtein threshold, and a quality-weighted consensus sequence was constructed for each RNA molecule. Non-functional sequences were removed, as were lower-count sequences one edit away from another. On the basis of fitting two negative binomial distributions, barcode sub-clusters with fewer than 20% of the maximum read count were discarded. TCRdb handled the public reads itself, with Q25 trimming in fastp and clone calling in MiXCR, and kept productive beta chains. Rows merge per CDR3 protein into single entries with the most common DNA and genes. TCRdb's processing, not the authors', yielded these V and J calls. A total of roughly 55,000 distinct CDR3 sequences appear in this sample, just over 35% of them only once. The ten top clones hold roughly 3.8% of the sample.

CDR1 is given as MDHEN and CDR2 as SYDVKM, both from the germline V gene. V is reduced by 1 base and J by 0 bases, leaving a spacing of 13 bases between them. Including the terminal cysteine and phenylalanine, the CDR3 comprises 16 residues. Only the CDR3 part of the read is kept: 48 bases, read in frame from the first base. This clonotype was observed a few times. It has no known antigen specificity. The record has no base qualities; no much larger clone is one base away. On the study overall, not on this receptor specifically: The sizes of highly expanded clones could end up underestimated when identical TCR molecules share a barcode. Without barcode sub-clustering, chimeric consensus sequences inflated TCR diversity; chimeras reached as high as 47%. Spiked-in Jurkat TCR RNA equal to a single cell's worth was reported to be detectable even within one million naive CD8 T cells. Modeling estimated around 3.2 recovered TCR RNA copies per cell, compared with about 9.3 by digital PCR, which implies roughly 29% capture efficiency. Spiked-in Jurkat TCR RNA (roughly 10 copies' worth), which is not part of the donor repertoire, was contained in the naive libraries. In CMV-specific effector cells, clones with more than 20 RNA copies accounted for over 97% of molecules, whereas in naive cells such clones accounted for under 1%.

Naive CD8 T cell libraries were made from 20,000 to 1,000,000 sorted cells using 10%, 30% or 50% of purified RNA. Naive CD8 T cells, defined as CD8+CD4-CCR7+CD45RA+, were FACS-sorted into RLT Plus buffer on a BD FACSAria II. To test detection sensitivity, Jurkat RNA equivalent to more than eight TCR copies was spiked into samples of roughly 19,000-1,000,000 naive CD8 T cells. Enrichment of CD8 T cells was performed with RosetteSep CD8+ T Cell Enrichment Cocktail and Ficoll-Paque, after which ACK red cell lysis was carried out. The sequence is built from TRBV28 and TRBJ2-7, with a weak D call of TRBD2 (5 bases match). The receptor was isolated from a human donor in good health. Some libraries in this study had Jurkat cell RNA spiked in. Sequencing was performed on naive CD8+ T cells from blood, with Jurkat cell RNA spiked in. In light of the paper, this sample's cell subset or site label describes: FACS-sorted CD8+CD4-CCR7+CD45RA+ naive T cells. The nucleotides read TGTGCCAGCAGTTTATCCCTAGGACTCGACTCCTACGAGCAGTACTTC. Its protein reads: CASSLSLGLDSYEQYF. Joined to the reference TRBV28 and TRBJ2-7 proteins, this CDR3 gives the full variable domain: DVKVTQSSRYLVKRTGEKVFLECVQDMDHENMFWYRQDPGLGLRLIYFSYDVKMKEKGDIPEGYSVSREKKERFSLILESASTNQTSMYLCASSLSLGLDSYEQYFGPGTRLTVT.